Following are 14 T cell receptor beta chains from one sample sequenced in a study of T-cell memory formation after mild COVID-19. TCRdb re-derived calls from the 5' RACE reads in MiXCR, one entry per CDR3 protein. The sample consists of 89,000 or so distinct CDR3 sequences, 9.5% to 15% of them appearing once. Sequencing was performed on PBMCs or a T cell subset sorted from them (not recorded which). All receptors come from a young man who had mild COVID-19 (a few samples of this study predate the infection). Cell type and time point are not known.

The chain combines TRBV5-4 with TRBJ2-2; D gene ambiguous. The germline gives CDR1 SGHNT, CDR2 YYREEE (reference sequence). The CDR3 length is 13 residues. Trimming took off 1 base at V and 3 bases at J, with 4 bases between the two ends. The CDR3 spells CASSLLDTGELFF. The CDR3 DNA reads TGTGCCAGCAGCTTGTTAGACACCGGGGAGCTGTTTTTT.

V usage is TRBV18 and J usage is TRBJ2-7, with 13 bases identical to TRBD2. This CDR3 has 16 residues. V was pared by 0 bases and J by 3 bases, with 2 bases of the junction left unmatched. Germline V lookup: CDR1 KGHSH, CDR2 LQKENI. Here the CDR3 DNA reads TGTGCCAGCTCACCACCGACTAGCGGGGGGAACTACGAGCAGTACTTC. Translated, it gives CASSPPTSGGNYEQYF.

This clonotype appeared many times. The rearrangement links TRBV12-3 or TRBV12-4 to TRBJ2-5; TRBD1 matches 11 bases. V lost 10 bases and J lost 5; bases outside the gene matches: 9. The CDR3 is 14 residues long. CDR3 amino acids: CATRDRGVGETQYF. The CDR3 region has the DNA TGTGCCACCCGGGACAGGGGGGTTGGGGAGACCCAGTACTTC.

The CDR3 DNA is TGCGCCAGCAGCTTGATACAGGGGGAGGGAGATACGCAGTATTTT. Its translation is CASSLIQGEGDTQYF. The rearrangement joins TRBV5-1 to TRBJ2-3; D possibly corresponds to TRBD1 (8 bases). With 1 base removed from V and 5 bases from J, the gap between germline ends came to 14 bases. This CDR3 comprises 15 residues. The germline gives CDR1 SGHRS, CDR2 YFSETQ. The full variable domain, rest sourced from reference TRBV5-1 and TRBJ2-3, is KAGVTQTPRYLIKTRGQQVTLSCSPISGHRSVSWYQQTPGQGLQFLFEYFSETQRNKGNFPGRFSGRQFSNSRSEMNVSTLELGDSALYLCASSLIQGEGDTQYFGPGTRLTVL.

This rearrangement joins TRBV20-1 to TRBJ2-7; D remains ambiguous. The germline CDR1 and CDR2 sequences are DFQATT and SNEGSKA (reference sequence). V lost 1 base, J lost 1 base, and 8 bases lay in between. The CDR3 sequence is 13 residues long. CDR3 protein: CSARGQWSYEQYF. CDR3 coding DNA: TGCAGTGCTAGAGGCCAGTGGTCCTACGAGCAGTACTTC.

This clonotype was found a few times. This chain links TRBV12-3 or TRBV12-4 with TRBJ2-3; a weak D match, TRBD2 (6 bases). V was cut by 3 bases and J by 4 bases, with 14 bases left in between. The CDR3 is made up of 15 amino acids. Here the CDR3 reads CASSFTSPGPDTQYF. The CDR3 DNA reads as TGTGCCAGCAGTTTTACTAGCCCCGGCCCAGATACGCAGTATTTT.

The gene calls are TRBV5-6 and TRBJ2-3; D possibly corresponds to TRBD1 (6 bases). Trimming left V 0 bases short and J 5 bases short, with 13 bases between. This CDR3 spans 15 amino acids. The germline V gene has CDR1 SGHDT and CDR2 YYEEEE. CDR3 loop: CASSLEGQGRDTQYF. CDR3 nucleotide sequence: TGTGCCAGCAGCTTGGAGGGGCAGGGGAGAGATACGCAGTATTTT.

V is TRBV6-6 and J is TRBJ2-1; 9 bases align to TRBD2. V was pared by 2 bases and J by 1 base, with 3 bases of the junction left unmatched. Germline V CDR1 and CDR2: MNHNY, SVGAGI (reference sequence). This CDR3 comprises 16 residues. CDR3 nucleotides: TGTGCCAGCAGTTACGCTACTAGCGGGTCCTACAATGAGCAGTTCTTC. Translated, it gives CASSYATSGSYNEQFF.

The chain joins TRBV6-2 or TRBV6-3 to TRBJ1-1, with D unclear. CDR1 is MNHEY, CDR2 SVGEGT, per germline. The V and J ends lost 6 bases and 1 base respectively, with 9 bases between them. The CDR3 sequence is 13 residues long. CDR3 region: CASSVARNTEAFF. The CDR3 DNA reads TGTGCCAGCAGCGTAGCTAGGAACACTGAAGCTTTCTTT.

This clonotype came up a few times. The genes are TRBV6-5 and TRBJ2-1; 11 bases map to TRBD1. Germline V gives CDR1 MNHEY, CDR2 SVGAGI. This CDR3 is 14 amino acids long. V gave up 8 bases and J gave up 11 bases; unmatched junction bases: 11. The CDR3 coding sequence is TGTGCCAGCGGGATCACCGGGACAGGGGGGAAGCAGTTCTTC. Amino acids: CASGITGTGGKQFF.

This clonotype was seen only a few times. The V and J genes are TRBV4-1 and TRBJ2-7; 7 bases match TRBD1. This CDR3 region has 14 residues. Germline V gene lookup returns CDR1 MGHRA and CDR2 YSYEKL. V lost 4 bases, J lost 5 bases, and 8 bases stayed unmatched. In DNA form, the CDR3 reads TGCGCCAGCAGCCTTAGACCAGGGGGAAACGAGCAGTACGTC. Its translation: CASSLRPGGNEQYV.

This clonotype showed up many times. The chain joins TRBV29-1 to TRBJ2-2; a weak D match, TRBD2 (5 bases). V gave up 2 bases and J gave up 4 bases, with 17 bases separating them. Germline-derived CDR1 and CDR2 are SQVTM and ANQGSEA. CDR3 length equals 16 residues. Here the CDR3 reads CSVERPGGFGTGELFF. CDR3 nucleotide sequence: TGCAGCGTTGAACGGCCCGGAGGTTTTGGCACCGGGGAGCTGTTTTTT.

In its sample, this clonotype was seen many times. The chain links TRBV4-1 to TRBJ2-1; TRBD2 aligns across 8 bases. CDR3 length: 15 residues. V shed 0 bases and J 4 bases; nucleotides not matched to a gene: 2. Per germline, CDR1 MGHRA and CDR2 YSYEKL. CDR3 in DNA: TGCGCCAGCAGCCAAGAACTAGCGGAGTACAATGAGCAGTTCTTC. It translates to CASSQELAEYNEQFF.

V usage is TRBV7-8 and J usage is TRBJ1-6; 10 nucleotides line up with TRBD1. From germline, CDR1 is SGHVS and CDR2 FQNEAQ. V lost 5 bases to trimming and J lost 10 bases; unmatched junction nucleotides: 5. This CDR3 is built from 14 residues. The CDR3 sequence is CASSTWTGGSPLHF. For the CDR3, the DNA is TGTGCCAGCAGCACTTGGACAGGGGGGTCACCCCTCCACTTT.